This is a list of T cell receptor beta chains from one sample in a study of T cell repertoires in cytomegalovirus infection. Their specific antigens are unknown. MiXCR, run by TCRdb on the reads, gives a single entry per CDR3 protein. The repertoire holds some 940,000 distinct CDR3 sequences, with roughly 31% as singletons. This specimen was cultured CD8+ T cells from PBMCs, taken from culture after CMV antigen stimulation. The receptors originated from a human donor in good health (CMV status not recorded). Some clones in this sample may be carry-over from other donors' samples. CDR3s include the opening cysteine and the closing phenylalanine or tryptophan. A D gene is named only where the DNA matches it firmly. Some rows have no size entry. The others give once, few or many, or a class for an expanded clone.

clone size	V gene	D gene	J gene	CDR3 DNA	CDR3 protein
-	TRBV4-3	-	TRBJ2-1	TGCGCCAGCAGCTTCCCTCGGGCCGGTTACAATGAGCAGTTCTTC	CASSFPRAGYNEQFF
-	TRBV27	-	TRBJ2-3	TGTGCCAGCAGTTTTAATAAGAGGACGGATAGCACAGATACGCAGTATTTT	CASSFNKRTDSTDTQYF
-	TRBV6-2/TRBV6-3	TRBD2	TRBJ2-1	TGTGCCAGCAGTCCACCAGGCCCCCCTAGCGGGGGGGTCTCCTACAATGAGCAGTTCTTC	CASSPPGPPSGGVSYNEQFF
few	TRBV19	TRBD1	TRBJ1-2	TGTGCCAGTAGTGCCCAGACAGGGGGGCGCTATGGCTACACCTTC	CASSAQTGGRYGYTF
few	TRBV19	-	TRBJ1-1	TGTGCCAGTAGTATCCGGGGCCGGCGGGACACTGAAGCTTTCTTT	CASSIRGRRDTEAFF
-	TRBV6-1	-	TRBJ2-7	TGTGCCAGCAGTGAAAGTGGAACCTACGAGCAGTACTTC	CASSESGTYEQYF
many	TRBV7-8	TRBD1	TRBJ2-1	TGTGCCAGCAGCTTATACGGGGGACAGGGTTACAATGAGCAGTTCTTC	CASSLYGGQGYNEQFF
many	TRBV27	-	TRBJ1-2	TGTGCCAGCAGTTTAGGGGGTAACTATGGCTACACCTTC	CASSLGGNYGYTF
many	TRBV6-1	-	TRBJ2-3	TGTGCCAGCCCGGCCCGCGACATCACAGATACGCAGTATTTT	CASPARDITDTQYF
many	TRBV4-3	TRBD2	TRBJ2-3	TGCGCCAGCAGCTTAGGGCCTAGCGGGGGATATAGCACAGATACGCAGTATTTT	CASSLGPSGGYSTDTQYF
-	TRBV6-6	-	TRBJ2-2	TGTGCCAGCTGCCCGGGAACCGGGGAGCTGTTTTTT	CASCPGTGELFF
few	TRBV12-3/TRBV12-4	-	TRBJ1-2	TGTGCCAGCAGTCTGAAAAGACACTCAAAGGAGTATGGCTACACCTTC	CASSLKRHSKEYGYTF
many	TRBV6-5	-	TRBJ1-5	TGTGCCAGCAGTTTTTCTTTTACCGGGTCCGGCAATCAGCCCCAGCATTTT	CASSFSFTGSGNQPQHF
-	TRBV6-1	-	TRBJ2-3	TGTGCCAGCTCTACAGGGCACACAGATACGCAGTATTTT	CASSTGHTDTQYF
-	TRBV4-3	-	TRBJ2-2	TGCGCCAGCAGCCAAGATATCGGCGGGGAGCTGTTTTTT	CASSQDIGGELFF
many	TRBV5-4	TRBD1	TRBJ1-1	TGTGCCAGCGGACAGGGGAATATGAACACTGAAGCTTTCTTT	CASGQGNMNTEAFF
few	TRBV7-9	TRBD2	TRBJ2-1	TGTGCCAGCAGCTTGCCACTAGCGATCTCCTACAATGAGCAGTTCTTC	CASSLPLAISYNEQFF
many	TRBV6-5	-	TRBJ1-1	TGTGCCAGCACCTTCGGTACTGAAGCTTTCTTT	CASTFGTEAFF
-	TRBV13	-	TRBJ1-1	TGTGCCAGCAGCTTGTCGCCTAGTAGCACTGAAGCTTTCTTT	CASSLSPSSTEAFF
-	TRBV10-3	TRBD1	TRBJ1-2	TGTGCCATCAGTGGGGGACAGGGGGCGAATGGCTACACCTTC	CAISGGQGANGYTF
-	TRBV20-1	-	TRBJ2-7	TGCAGTGCTAGAGAGGCAGGCCTTTCCTACGAGCAGTACTTC	CSAREAGLSYEQYF
few	TRBV7-3	-	TRBJ2-1	TGTGCCAGCAGCTTTGAAAGCCCCTACAATGAGCAGTTCTTC	CASSFESPYNEQFF
many	TRBV7-8	-	TRBJ2-2	TGTGCCAGCAGCTTAGGCAGGAACACCGGGGAGCTGTTTTTT	CASSLGRNTGELFF
-	TRBV4-1	TRBD1	TRBJ1-5	TGCGCCAGCAGCCCTCTTGGGCAGGGGGCGACTCAGCCCCAGCATTTT	CASSPLGQGATQPQHF
few	TRBV7-6	TRBD1	TRBJ2-5	TGTGCCAGCAGCTTAACGACAGGGTTCGAGACCCAGTACTTC	CASSLTTGFETQYF
-	TRBV6-8	TRBD1	TRBJ1-1	TGTGCCAGCTTACAGGGGGGTACCCTGTACGCTTTCTTT	CASLQGGTLYAFF
many	TRBV7-6	TRBD2	TRBJ2-5	TGTGCCAGCACCGATAACGTAGCGGGGTCTATAGAGACCCAGTACTTC	CASTDNVAGSIETQYF
-	TRBV5-4	-	TRBJ2-7	TGTGCCAGCAGCGGCCGGGACCGAGACTACGAGCAGTACTTC	CASSGRDRDYEQYF
few	TRBV11-3	TRBD1	TRBJ2-2	TGTGCCAGCAGCTCTTACAGGGGTCCGAACACCGGGGAGCTGTTTTTT	CASSSYRGPNTGELFF
few	TRBV6-5	TRBD1	TRBJ1-2	TGTGCCAGCAGTTACGGGACAGGGACGGGCTACACCTTC	CASSYGTGTGYTF
many	TRBV4-3	TRBD1	TRBJ1-3	TGCGCCAGCAGCCAAGACTTTTGGACAGGGGGAATTGGGGACACCATATATTTT	CASSQDFWTGGIGDTIYF
medium-sized	TRBV6-2/TRBV6-3	TRBD1	TRBJ2-7	TGTGCCAGCACTCGGGACAGCAACTCCTACGAGCAGTACTTC	CASTRDSNSYEQYF
few	TRBV24-1	-	TRBJ2-5	TGTGCCACCAGTTCCCCAATCGGGTCCCCAGAGACCCAGTACTTC	CATSSPIGSPETQYF
few	TRBV20-1	TRBD1	TRBJ1-2	TGCAGTGCTAGCGGGGGGACAGGGGGCGGCTACACCTTC	CSASGGTGGGYTF
-	TRBV7-8	TRBD1	TRBJ2-5	TGTGCCAGCAGCCCCAGGACAGGGGGTGATGAGACCCAGTACTTC	CASSPRTGGDETQYF
-	TRBV7-9	-	TRBJ1-1	TGTGCCAGCACCTCCACTGGGGGTGATGAAGCTTTCTTT	CASTSTGGDEAFF
-	TRBV10-3	-	TRBJ2-3	TGTGCCATCAGTGAGTCGCCCGGAGGCACAGATACGCAGTATTTT	CAISESPGGTDTQYF
few	TRBV27	-	TRBJ1-1	TGTGCCAGCAGCCGTCACAGGGAGTTAGACACTGAAGCTTTCTTT	CASSRHRELDTEAFF
few	TRBV12-5	TRBD1	TRBJ1-1	TGTGCTAGTGTTCCGACAGGGGACACTGAAGCTTTCTTT	CASVPTGDTEAFF
few	TRBV12-5	TRBD1	TRBJ1-1	TGTGCTAGTGGCCTACAGGGGATCACTGAAGCTTTCTTT	CASGLQGITEAFF
few	TRBV15	-	TRBJ2-7	TGTGCCACCAGCAGGCTGGGGTACGGCTACGAGCAGTACTTC	CATSRLGYGYEQYF
few	TRBV14	TRBD1	TRBJ1-2	TGTGCCAGCAGAGCGGACAGGGTGGGTGGCTACACCTTC	CASRADRVGGYTF
-	TRBV6-6	-	TRBJ2-1	TGTGCCAGCAGTTACCGCGGGCGCGGTGGGGAGCAGTTCTTC	CASSYRGRGGEQFF
-	TRBV12-3/TRBV12-4	-	TRBJ2-7	TGTGCCAGCACCGGTCCACTTGGAGTCTCCTACGAGCAGTACTTC	CASTGPLGVSYEQYF
-	TRBV5-4	-	TRBJ2-7	TGTGCCAGCAGCACGTACAGGGACGAGCAGTACTTC	CASSTYRDEQYF
few	TRBV6-2/TRBV6-3	TRBD1	TRBJ1-4	TGTGCCAGCAGCTTCGGACAGGAGCAGAAGGAAAAACTGTTTTTT	CASSFGQEQKEKLFF
-	TRBV4-3	TRBD1	TRBJ2-2	TGCGCCAGCAGCCAGGCCGACAGGGCCGACGACACCGGGGAGCTGTTTTTT	CASSQADRADDTGELFF
-	TRBV27	-	TRBJ1-1	TGTGCCAGCAGTTTCCAGGGGCACGGCACTGAAGCTTTCTTT	CASSFQGHGTEAFF
-	TRBV6-1	-	TRBJ2-3	TGTGCCAGCAGTGAAATGGGCCTTCTTAGCACAGATACGCAGTATTTT	CASSEMGLLSTDTQYF
-	TRBV7-9	TRBD1	TRBJ1-4	TGTGCCAGCAGCCGAGGACAGGCATGGGAAAAACTGTTTTTT	CASSRGQAWEKLFF
-	TRBV20-1	-	TRBJ1-2	TGCAGTGCTCCGCCAGGGAATGGCTACACCTTC	CSAPPGNGYTF
-	TRBV5-6	-	TRBJ1-1	TGTGCCAGCAGCTATGAACAGATGAACACTGAAGCTTTCTTT	CASSYEQMNTEAFF
-	TRBV6-2/TRBV6-3	TRBD1	TRBJ2-7	TGTGCCAGCAGTCACCTCGGGGACAGGGGAGACTCCTACGAGCAGTACTTC	CASSHLGDRGDSYEQYF
few	TRBV28	TRBD1	TRBJ1-1	TGTGCCAGCAATGTACGACGGACAGGGAGGAACACTGAAGCTTTCTTT	CASNVRRTGRNTEAFF
-	TRBV29-1	-	TRBJ2-3	TGCAGCGTTGATGAGGGGGTAGATACGCAGTATTTT	CSVDEGVDTQYF
-	TRBV6-6	-	TRBJ2-2	TGTGCCAGCAGGTCCGGGTCGAACACCGGGGAGCTGTTTTTT	CASRSGSNTGELFF